Following are 5 T cell receptor beta chains from one sample sequenced in a study of blood T cells in healthy people across ages. A second roughly 6 to 12 cycle PCR used barcoded and J-beta primers. TCRdb re-analysed the 5' RACE reads in MiXCR, keeping a single row per CDR3 protein. The data show roughly 1.6 million distinct CDR3 sequences, roughly 30% seen once. What was sequenced was blood. The origin of the receptors is a woman aged 25 to 39 in good health.

This clonotype was recorded many times. The V call is TRBV29-1, the J call TRBJ2-7; maybe TRBD1 (5 bases). The V and J ends lost 6 bases and 2 bases respectively, with 11 bases between them. Germline CDR1 SQVTM, CDR2 ANQGSEA. The CDR3 has 12 amino acids. CDR3 nucleotides: TGCAGCGTCCTAGAAGGGGCCTACGAGCAGTACTTC. Amino acids: CSVLEGAYEQYF.

This clonotype has a count of ten or more. The J gene is TRBJ1-2, the V gene TRBV12-3 or TRBV12-4; 7 positions agree with TRBD1. Germline trimming cut 1 base from V and 7 bases from J; bases unmatched to any gene: 3. The CDR3 contains 13 residues. The CDR3 region is CASSLGGGSGYTF. DNA for the CDR3: TGTGCCAGCAGTTTAGGAGGGGGCAGTGGCTACACCTTC.

The chain recombines TRBV7-2 with TRBJ2-1; possibly TRBD2 for D (5 bases). Looked up from germline, CDR1 is SGHTA and CDR2 is FQGNSA. Trimming stripped 0 bases from V and 7 bases from J, with 7 bases between. The CDR3 runs 13 residues. The CDR3 sequence is CASSLASDNEQFF. The DNA for the CDR3 is TGTGCCAGCAGCTTAGCTAGCGATAATGAGCAGTTCTTC.

V is TRBV21-1 and J is TRBJ2-7; the D segment call TRBD2 is taken from the table without a DNA check. TRBV21-1 is deemed a pseudogene. The CDR3 covers 19 residues. CDR3 in DNA: TGTGCCAGCAGCAAGGAGGGCTTTTCTCTAGCGGGATCAGTCGACGAGCAGTACTTC. It is translated as CASSKEGFSLAGSVDEQYF.

V is TRBV24-1 and J is TRBJ2-5, with D tentatively TRBD2 (5 bases). This CDR3 is 12 amino acids long. V was trimmed by 9 bases and J by 11 bases, leaving 18 bases between them. From germline, CDR1 is KGHDR and CDR2 SFDVKD. CDR3 coding DNA: TGTGCCACCCGAGGACTGGCCAATGAGCAGTACTTC. Its protein product is CATRGLANEQYF.